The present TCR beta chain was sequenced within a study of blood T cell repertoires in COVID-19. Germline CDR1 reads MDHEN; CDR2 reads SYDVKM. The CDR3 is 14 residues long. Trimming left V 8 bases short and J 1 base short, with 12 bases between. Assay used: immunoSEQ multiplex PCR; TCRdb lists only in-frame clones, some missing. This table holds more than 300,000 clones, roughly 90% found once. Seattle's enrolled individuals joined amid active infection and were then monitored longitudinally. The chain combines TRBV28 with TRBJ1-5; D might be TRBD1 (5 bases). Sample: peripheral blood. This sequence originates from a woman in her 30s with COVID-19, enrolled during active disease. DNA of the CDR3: TGTGCCAGCCACCAAACAGGCAGCAATCAGCCCCAGCATTTT. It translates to CASHQTGSNQPQHF.